This TCR beta chain comes out of a study of T cell responses to AZD1222 COVID-19 vaccine. Study-wide context: Investigators merged groups given second doses at roughly 4 or roughly 12 weeks. Notes on the study in general: Baseline serology detected seropositivity in only six AZD1222 recipients. Across spike, vaccine-associated CD4 TCRs were found, dominant at 160-218 and 743-854. In a largely white British group with more females than males, clonal diversity was possibly underestimated.

The CDR3 consists of 16 residues. The junction had 4 bases not matched to a gene; V was cut back by 1 base and J by 5 bases. Germline V lookup: CDR1 LNHNV, CDR2 YYDKDF (reference sequence). Sequencing was performed with immunoSEQ multiplex PCR; in TCRdb, only in-frame clones are kept and a portion is missing. The sample contains approximately 150,000 clones, just over 90% of which appear only once. In the case of this clone: Its antigen is currently unknown.

V and J are TRBV15 and TRBJ2-5; 13 positions agree with TRBD2. The sequence was obtained from an adult in good health. This sample comprised peripheral blood, obtained on day 0 of AZD1222 vaccination. This chain's CDR3 is CATSRGETSGRETQYF. In DNA, the CDR3 is TGTGCCACCAGCAGAGGCGAGACTAGCGGGAGGGAGACCCAGTACTTC.